This T cell receptor (beta chain) originates from a study of blood T cell repertoires in COVID-19. The overall study: Spain, Italy and the United States supplied samples that represented acute and convalescent COVID-19. The analysed material was cDNA or gDNA that came from T cells, B-cell-depleted T cells, or PBMCs.

This clone turned up a few times. Study processing details: The authors estimated nucleated cell counts from reference gene primer amplification. The table came from immunoSEQ multiplex PCR; TCRdb's copy has only in-frame clones and leaves some out. That table supplies the V and J calls and clone size; D and trimming were determined from the DNA. The repertoire holds more than 150,000 clones, with roughly 84% as singletons. This CDR3 region has 16 residues. CDR1 and CDR2 (germline): SQVTM, ANQGSEA. The V and J ends lost 4 bases and 3 bases respectively, with 21 bases between them. The TCR comes from a man aged 50 or older with active or convalescent COVID-19. Specimen: peripheral blood. The chain has TRBV29-1 and TRBJ1-2; a possible D gene is TRBD1 (5 bases). CDR3 in DNA: TGCAGCGTTGTAAAAAGGAAGGGGTCGACGGACTATGGCTACACCTTC. Protein: CSVVKRKGSTDYGYTF.